This entry describes one T cell receptor beta chain. The antigen is undetermined. This entry comes from a study of cytomegalovirus exposure and HLA in healthy donors. Overall study: Prior work identified around 110 million unique TCR beta sequences in roughly 180 million T cells.

The PCR employed 60 Vbeta primers together with 13 Jbeta primers. Sequenced by immunoSEQ multiplex PCR; TCRdb stores in-frame clones only, minus some. There are under 150,000 clones in the sample; roughly four fifths occur only once, and under 7% lies in the top ten. Study-wide points: With later analysis, a missense DCLRE1C variant became linked to TCR beta V- and J-gene trimming. Later analysis identified several of the most significant clusters that appeared linked to common viral pathogens. Among immune exposure information, only CMV serostatus was available.

The germline gives CDR1 KGHSH, CDR2 LQKENI. The CDR3 covers 17 residues. V trimming: 1 base; J trimming: 7 bases; junction bases outside the gene matches: 9. The receptor's source is a woman in her thirties or forties in good health and CMV-seropositive. The chain carries TRBV18 and TRBJ1-6, with TRBD1 identical over 8 bases. The sequencing input was PBMCs. CDR3 loop: CASSPQEVRTGNSPLHF. DNA of the CDR3: TGTGCCAGCTCACCACAAGAGGTTAGGACAGGGAATTCACCCCTCCACTTT. The whole variable domain, filled in from reference TRBV18 and TRBJ1-6, reads NAGVMQNPRHLVRRRGQEARLRCSPMKGHSHVYWYRQLPEEGLKFMVYLQKENIIDESGMPKERFSAEFPKEGPSILRIQQVVRGDSAAYFCASSPQEVRTGNSPLHFGNGTRLTVT.